A selection of T cell receptor beta chains follows, all from one sample in a study of human T cells and chemical hapten exposure. TCRdb re-derived calls from the RACE reads in MiXCR, one entry per CDR3 protein. The sample shows tens of thousands of distinct CDR3 sequences, roughly 5.5% of them seen only once. The sequenced sample consisted of whole blood. The source of these receptors is a human donor in good health. Some clones in this sample may be carry-over from other donors' samples. Each CDR3 is given with its conserved first and last residue. The order of the fields is D gene, J gene, V gene, clone size, CDR3 DNA, CDR3 protein. A D gene is named only where the DNA matches it firmly. A clone size is listed for some rows: how often the clone was seen (once, few, many), or a class if it is expanded.

. | TRBJ1-4 | TRBV12-3/TRBV12-4 | many | TGTGCCAGCACCCTATCAGGGACACCAGAAAAACTGTTTTTT | CASTLSGTPEKLFF
. | TRBJ2-2 | TRBV10-3 | . | TGTGCCATCAGTGAGTCGACGCGGAACACCGGGGAGCTGTTTTTT | CAISESTRNTGELFF
TRBD2 | TRBJ2-1 | TRBV7-2 | many | TGTGCCAGCAGCTCCCCCTGGGGGGGGAATGAGCAGTTCTTC | CASSSPWGGNEQFF
TRBD1 | TRBJ1-6 | TRBV9 | many | TGTGCCAGCAGCGTAGGCGGTGGGACAGGGGGCCTTTCACCCCTCCACTTT | CASSVGGGTGGLSPLHF
TRBD1 | TRBJ1-6 | TRBV6-1 | few | TGTGCCAGCACCGACGGACAGGGAAGGTCCTATAATTCACCCCTCCACTTT | CASTDGQGRSYNSPLHF
. | TRBJ2-3 | TRBV7-2 | many | TGTGCCAGCAGCTTAGACTTCTTACGCACAGATACGCAGTATTTT | CASSLDFLRTDTQYF
TRBD2 | TRBJ2-7 | TRBV13 | many | TGTGCCAGCAGCGTCGGACTAGCGGGCTCCTACGAGCAGTACTTC | CASSVGLAGSYEQYF
. | TRBJ1-4 | TRBV18 | many | TGTGCCAGCTCACCACCGATGGGGAGGGGAGAAAAACTGTTTTTT | CASSPPMGRGEKLFF
. | TRBJ2-7 | TRBV6-2/TRBV6-3 | many | TGTGCCAGCAGTTACTTAGGGACCAGTCGCGAGCAGTACTTC | CASSYLGTSREQYF
. | TRBJ2-6 | TRBV29-1 | medium-sized | TGCAGCGTCCTGGAGGGTGCAGGGGCCAACGTCCTGACTTTC | CSVLEGAGANVLTF
. | TRBJ2-7 | TRBV28 | few | TGTGCCAGCAGTTTGCAGGGCCGCTCCTACGAGCAGTACTTC | CASSLQGRSYEQYF
. | TRBJ1-2 | TRBV7-9 | few | TGTGCCAGCACCGACAACCTGCTACCCTATGGCTACACCTTC | CASTDNLLPYGYTF
. | TRBJ1-5 | TRBV20-1 | . | TGCAGTGCTAGAGATAGGTACAGGGGCAATCAGCCCCAGCATTTT | CSARDRYRGNQPQHF
. | TRBJ1-2 | TRBV6-1 | many | TGTGCCAGCAGTGAAGCGAAGGCAGGGGGCTACACCTTC | CASSEAKAGGYTF
. | TRBJ2-3 | TRBV6-5 | many | TGTGCCAGCAGTTACGCCTTGGGGTCAGATACGCAGTATTTT | CASSYALGSDTQYF
. | TRBJ2-3 | TRBV27 | many | TGTGCCAGCAGTTTTTCTTGGTCGTCAGATACGCAGTATTTT | CASSFSWSSDTQYF
. | TRBJ2-5 | TRBV12-3/TRBV12-4 | many | TGTGCCAGCACCTTCCGCAAAGAGACCCAGTACTTC | CASTFRKETQYF
. | TRBJ2-7 | TRBV20-1 | many | TGCAGTACGTTGGCGGGGTCCTACGAGCAGTACTTC | CSTLAGSYEQYF
. | TRBJ1-4 | TRBV6-6 | . | TGTGCCAGCAGTTACTCGATATCGGGGATTAATGAAAAACTGTTTTTT | CASSYSISGINEKLFF
. | TRBJ2-3 | TRBV2 | . | TGTGAAAGAAGAAAAAGGGAGAGAGGGTCAGATACGCAGTATTTT | CERRKRERGSDTQYF
TRBD1 | TRBJ2-5 | TRBV28 | many | TGTGCCAGCAGTCCAGGACAGGGAGGGACCCAGTACTTC | CASSPGQGGTQYF
. | TRBJ1-5 | TRBV7-2 | many | TGTGCCAGCAGCCATAACAGGAGGGCAGGACCCCAGCATTTT | CASSHNRRAGPQHF
. | TRBJ2-7 | TRBV6-2/TRBV6-3 | few | TGTGCCAGCAGCCAGGACCTCATCACCTACGAGCAGTACTTC | CASSQDLITYEQYF
. | TRBJ2-7 | TRBV28 | many | TGTGCCAGCAGTCTAAACTACGAGCAGTACTTC | CASSLNYEQYF
. | TRBJ1-5 | TRBV20-1 | many | TGCAGTGCTAGAATCAGGGGTAACAATCAGCCCCAGCATTTT | CSARIRGNNQPQHF
. | TRBJ1-1 | TRBV12-3/TRBV12-4 | many | TGTGCCAGCAGCATACGGACTACCACTGAAGCTTTCTTT | CASSIRTTTEAFF
. | TRBJ2-1 | TRBV2 | many | TGTGCCAGCAGTCCCACCTACAATGAGCAGTTCTTC | CASSPTYNEQFF
. | TRBJ2-2 | TRBV7-2 | few | TGTGCCAGCAGCTTGTCCGGGGTCACGAACACCGGGGAGCTGTTTTTT | CASSLSGVTNTGELFF
. | TRBJ1-2 | TRBV29-1 | medium-sized | TGCAGCGCCGTCGTTTTAGGGGGTGGCTACACCTTC | CSAVVLGGGYTF
TRBD1 | TRBJ1-2 | TRBV19 | . | TGTGCCAGTAGTCGGGACAGGGGCAGCTATGGCTACACCTTC | CASSRDRGSYGYTF
TRBD1 | TRBJ1-6 | TRBV19 | many | TGTGCCAGTACCTCCCACCGCGCGACAGGGGTTGAGTATAATTCACCCCTCCACTTT | CASTSHRATGVEYNSPLHF
TRBD1 | TRBJ1-5 | TRBV29-1 | few | TGCAGCGTGGCCGGGACAGCGAGCGATCAGCCCCAGCATTTT | CSVAGTASDQPQHF
. | TRBJ2-7 | TRBV20-1 | many | TGCAGTGCTGGGAGTGTCGGACAAATGTCCTACGAGCAGTACTTC | CSAGSVGQMSYEQYF
. | TRBJ2-3 | TRBV11-3 | many | TGTGCCAGCAGCTTAGGAGGGGGGGCAGATACGCAGTATTTT | CASSLGGGADTQYF
TRBD1 | TRBJ1-1 | TRBV6-2/TRBV6-3 | many | TGTGCCAGCAGTTACTCACCCAACAGACAGGGAATGAACACTGAAGCTTTCTTT | CASSYSPNRQGMNTEAFF
. | TRBJ2-7 | TRBV3-1 | many | TGTGCCAGCAGCCTCTTGGGGGGAGGCGGCTACGAGCAGTACTTC | CASSLLGGGGYEQYF
TRBD2 | TRBJ2-3 | TRBV20-1 | . | TGCAGTGCTACGACTAGCGGGACAGGCACAGATACGCAGTATTTT | CSATTSGTGTDTQYF
. | TRBJ1-2 | TRBV18 | few | TGTGCCAGCTCACCCGCCAGGGGTGATGGCTACACCTTC | CASSPARGDGYTF
. | TRBJ2-3 | TRBV7-2 | . | TGTGCCAGCAGCTCCTTCACAGATACGCAGTATTTT | CASSSFTDTQYF
. | TRBJ2-7 | TRBV20-1 | many | TGCAGTGCCTGGAAAGGGGGACTTGCCTACGAGCAGTACTTC | CSAWKGGLAYEQYF
. | TRBJ2-7 | TRBV5-6 | few | TGTGCCAGCAGCTTAGTACGCTCCGAGCAGTACTTC | CASSLVRSEQYF
. | TRBJ1-3 | TRBV7-2 | many | TGTGCCAGCAGCTTAGGAGTAGGGGTGCGCACCATATATTTT | CASSLGVGVRTIYF
. | TRBJ2-1 | TRBV14 | many | TGTGCCAGCAGCCAACAGCTAGGGGCCTACCAGTTCTTC | CASSQQLGAYQFF
TRBD1 | TRBJ1-4 | TRBV6-6 | few | TGTGCCAGCAGACTCAGGGGGCCGGCCCTTAAGTTT | CASRLRGPALKF
TRBD2 | TRBJ2-1 | TRBV11-2 | . | TGTGCCAGCAGCTTTTGGCTGGCGGGGGGGCCACACAATGAGCAGTTCTTC | CASSFWLAGGPHNEQFF
. | TRBJ2-3 | TRBV6-5 | few | TGTGCCAGCAGTCCCCGCCCCGAGTCGCAGTATTTT | CASSPRPESQYF
. | TRBJ1-1 | TRBV2 | many | TGTGCCAGCAGTGAAGCGGGGAACACTGAAGCTTTCTTT | CASSEAGNTEAFF
. | TRBJ2-1 | TRBV7-2 | many | TGTGCCAGCAGCTTAGTCCAAGGGGGGCAGAGCTCCTACAATGAGCAGTTCTTC | CASSLVQGGQSSYNEQFF
TRBD2 | TRBJ2-1 | TRBV2 | few | TGTGCCAGCAGTGAACTAGCGGGGCCCCACAATGAGCAGTTCTTC | CASSELAGPHNEQFF
. | TRBJ1-2 | TRBV7-2 | many | TGTGCCAGCAGCCTGCAAGGCTATGGCTACACCTTC | CASSLQGYGYTF